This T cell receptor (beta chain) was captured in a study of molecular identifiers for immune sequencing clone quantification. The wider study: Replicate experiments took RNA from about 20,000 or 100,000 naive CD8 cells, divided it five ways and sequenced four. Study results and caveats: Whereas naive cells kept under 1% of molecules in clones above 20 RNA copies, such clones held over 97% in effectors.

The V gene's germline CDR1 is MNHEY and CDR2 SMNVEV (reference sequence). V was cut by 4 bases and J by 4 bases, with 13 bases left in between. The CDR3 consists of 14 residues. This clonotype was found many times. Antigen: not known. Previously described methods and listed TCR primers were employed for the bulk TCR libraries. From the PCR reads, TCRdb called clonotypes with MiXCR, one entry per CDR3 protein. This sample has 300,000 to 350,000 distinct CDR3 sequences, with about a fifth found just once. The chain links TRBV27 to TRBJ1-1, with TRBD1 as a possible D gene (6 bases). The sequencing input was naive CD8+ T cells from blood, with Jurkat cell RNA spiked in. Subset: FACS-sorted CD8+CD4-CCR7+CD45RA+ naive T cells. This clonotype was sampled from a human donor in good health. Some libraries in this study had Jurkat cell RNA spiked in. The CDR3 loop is CASSSTGPSTEAFF. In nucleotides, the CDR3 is TGTGCCAGCAGTTCGACAGGTCCGTCCACTGAAGCTTTCTTT.